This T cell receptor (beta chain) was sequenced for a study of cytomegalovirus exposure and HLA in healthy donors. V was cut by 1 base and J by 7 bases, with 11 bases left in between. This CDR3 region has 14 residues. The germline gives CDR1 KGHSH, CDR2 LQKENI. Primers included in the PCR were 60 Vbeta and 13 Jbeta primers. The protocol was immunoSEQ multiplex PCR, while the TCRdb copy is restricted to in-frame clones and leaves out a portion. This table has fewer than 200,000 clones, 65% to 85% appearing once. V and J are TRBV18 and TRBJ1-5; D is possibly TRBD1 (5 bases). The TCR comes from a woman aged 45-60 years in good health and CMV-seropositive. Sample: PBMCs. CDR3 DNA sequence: TGTGCCAGCTCACCACAGGGGCAAGACCAGCCCCAGCATTTT. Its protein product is CASSPQGQDQPQHF. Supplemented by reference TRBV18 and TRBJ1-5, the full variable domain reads NAGVMQNPRHLVRRRGQEARLRCSPMKGHSHVYWYRQLPEEGLKFMVYLQKENIIDESGMPKERFSAEFPKEGPSILRIQQVVRGDSAAYFCASSPQGQDQPQHFGDGTRLSIL.